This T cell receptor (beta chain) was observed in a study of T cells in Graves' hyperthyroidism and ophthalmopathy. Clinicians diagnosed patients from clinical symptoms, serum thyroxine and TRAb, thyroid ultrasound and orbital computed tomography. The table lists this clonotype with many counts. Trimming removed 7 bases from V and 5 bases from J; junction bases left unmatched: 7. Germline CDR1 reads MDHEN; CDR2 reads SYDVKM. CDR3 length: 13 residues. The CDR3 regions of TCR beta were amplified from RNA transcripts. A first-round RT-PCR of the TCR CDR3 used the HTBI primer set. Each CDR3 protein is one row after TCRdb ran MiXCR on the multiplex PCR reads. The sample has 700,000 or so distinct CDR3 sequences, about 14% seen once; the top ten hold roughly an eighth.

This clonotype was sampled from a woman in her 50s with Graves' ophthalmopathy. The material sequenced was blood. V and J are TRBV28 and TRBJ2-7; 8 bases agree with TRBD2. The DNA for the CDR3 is TGTGCCAGCATGGCGGGAGGAAGAAACGAGCAGTACTTC. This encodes CASMAGGRNEQYF. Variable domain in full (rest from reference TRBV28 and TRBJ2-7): DVKVTQSSRYLVKRTGEKVFLECVQDMDHENMFWYRQDPGLGLRLIYFSYDVKMKEKGDIPEGYSVSREKKERFSLILESASTNQTSMYLCASMAGGRNEQYFGPGTRLTVT.